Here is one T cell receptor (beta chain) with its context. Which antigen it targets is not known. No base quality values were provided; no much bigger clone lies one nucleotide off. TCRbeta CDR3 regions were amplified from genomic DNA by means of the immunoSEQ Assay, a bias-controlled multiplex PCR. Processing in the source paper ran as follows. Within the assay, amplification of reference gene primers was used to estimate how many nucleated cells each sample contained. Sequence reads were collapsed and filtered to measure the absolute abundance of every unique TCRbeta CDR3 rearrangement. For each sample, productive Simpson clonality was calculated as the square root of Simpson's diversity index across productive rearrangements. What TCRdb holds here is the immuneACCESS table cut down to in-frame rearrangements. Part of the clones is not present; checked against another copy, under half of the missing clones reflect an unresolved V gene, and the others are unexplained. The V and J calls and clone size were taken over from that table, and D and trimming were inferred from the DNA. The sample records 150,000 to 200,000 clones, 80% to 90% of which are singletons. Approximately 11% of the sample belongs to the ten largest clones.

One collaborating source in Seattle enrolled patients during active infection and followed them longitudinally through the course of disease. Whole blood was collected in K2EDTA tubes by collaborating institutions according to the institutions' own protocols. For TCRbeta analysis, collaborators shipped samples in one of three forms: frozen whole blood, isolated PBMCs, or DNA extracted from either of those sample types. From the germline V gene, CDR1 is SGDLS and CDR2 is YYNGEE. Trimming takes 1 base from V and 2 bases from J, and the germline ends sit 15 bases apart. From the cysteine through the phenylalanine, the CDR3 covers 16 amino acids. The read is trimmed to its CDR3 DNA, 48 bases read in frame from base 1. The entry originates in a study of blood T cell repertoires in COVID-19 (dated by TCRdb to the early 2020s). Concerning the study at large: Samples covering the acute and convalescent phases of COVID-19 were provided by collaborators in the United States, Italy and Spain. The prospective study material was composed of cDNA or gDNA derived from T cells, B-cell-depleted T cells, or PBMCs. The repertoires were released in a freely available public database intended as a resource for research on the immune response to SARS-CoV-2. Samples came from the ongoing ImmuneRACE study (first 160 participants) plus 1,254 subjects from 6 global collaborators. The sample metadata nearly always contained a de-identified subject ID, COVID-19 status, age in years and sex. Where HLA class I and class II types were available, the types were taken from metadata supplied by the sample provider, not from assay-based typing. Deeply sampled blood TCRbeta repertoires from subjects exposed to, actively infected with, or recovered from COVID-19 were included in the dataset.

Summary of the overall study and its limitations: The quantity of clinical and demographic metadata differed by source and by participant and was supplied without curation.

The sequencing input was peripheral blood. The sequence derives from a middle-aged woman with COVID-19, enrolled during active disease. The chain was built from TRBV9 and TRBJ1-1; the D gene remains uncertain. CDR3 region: CASSVSGDYRNTEAFF. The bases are TGTGCCAGCAGCGTATCGGGCGACTATAGAAACACTGAAGCTTTCTTT.